The entry below describes one T cell receptor (beta chain). This clone's antigen is unknown. Base qualities are missing; no much larger clone stands one base away. The CDR3, cysteine through phenylalanine, is 16 amino acids long. The kept DNA is CDR3 alone, 48 bases in frame from the first base. Trimmed from V: 2 bases; trimmed from J: 4 bases; junction bases lacking a gene match: 4. The germline V gene (reference sequence) supplies CDR1 LNHDA and CDR2 SQIVND. This record comes from a study of blood T cell repertoires in COVID-19 (TCRdb year 2020). For the wider study: The collaborator samples originated in the United States, Italy and Spain and spanned the acute and convalescent phases of COVID-19. Deeply sampled blood TCRbeta repertoires from subjects exposed to, actively infected with, or recovered from COVID-19 were included in the dataset. The prospective study material was composed of cDNA or gDNA derived from T cells, B-cell-depleted T cells, or PBMCs. The samples were drawn from the first 160 participants of the ongoing ImmuneRACE study and from about 1,200 subjects provided by 6 global collaborators. Nearly every sample came with metadata listing a de-identified subject ID, COVID-19 status, age in years and sex. The repertoires were released in a freely available public database meant as a resource for research on the immune response to SARS-CoV-2. HLA class I and class II types, where available, came from metadata supplied by the sample provider rather than from assay-based typing.

Each collaborating institution followed its own protocols to collect whole blood in K2EDTA tubes. For TCRbeta analysis, collaborators shipped samples in one of three forms: frozen whole blood, isolated PBMCs, or DNA extracted from either of those sample types. TCRbeta CDR3 regions were amplified from genomic DNA by means of the immunoSEQ Assay, a bias-controlled multiplex PCR. Concerning the study's data processing: The number of nucleated cells in each sample was estimated from the amplification of reference gene primers within the assay. To quantify the absolute abundance of each unique TCRbeta CDR3 rearrangement, sequence reads were collapsed and filtered. For each sample, productive Simpson clonality was calculated by taking the square root of Simpson's diversity index across productive rearrangements. The clones in this table, taken by TCRdb from immuneACCESS, are in-frame only. Not every clone is retained; where verified, under half of the shortfall comes from an unresolved V gene, and the cause of the rest is unknown. V and J calls and clone size are as listed in that table; D and trimming were resolved from the DNA. The sample yields around 70,000 clones; 80% to 90% were counted once. Roughly 2.1% of the sample comes from the top ten.

Beyond this particular receptor, the publication reports: Clinical and demographic metadata were provided uncurated, with the amount varying by source and participant.

This receptor chain uses TRBV19 and TRBJ2-2, with 10 central nucleotides matching TRBD2. Sequencing used peripheral blood. The origin of this receptor is a woman of 80 years or more with active or convalescent COVID-19. The nucleotide sequence is given as TGTGCCAGTAGTATACTAGCGGGAGTTGGCACCGGGGAGCTGTTTTTT. The resulting protein is CASSILAGVGTGELFF.